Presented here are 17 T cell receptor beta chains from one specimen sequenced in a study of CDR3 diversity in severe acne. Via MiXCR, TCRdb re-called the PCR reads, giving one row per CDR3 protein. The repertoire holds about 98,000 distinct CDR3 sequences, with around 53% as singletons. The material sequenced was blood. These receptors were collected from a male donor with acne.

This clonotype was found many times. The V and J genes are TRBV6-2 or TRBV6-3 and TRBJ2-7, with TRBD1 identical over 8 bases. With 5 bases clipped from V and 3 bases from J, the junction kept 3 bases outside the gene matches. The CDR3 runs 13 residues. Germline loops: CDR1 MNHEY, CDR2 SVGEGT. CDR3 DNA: TGTGCCAGCAGTCCAACAGGGGGCTACGAGCAGTACTTC. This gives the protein CASSPTGGYEQYF.

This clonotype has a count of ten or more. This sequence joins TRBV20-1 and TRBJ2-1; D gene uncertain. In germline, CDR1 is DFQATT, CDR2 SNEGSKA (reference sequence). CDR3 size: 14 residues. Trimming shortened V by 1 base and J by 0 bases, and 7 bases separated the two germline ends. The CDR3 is CSARVPSSYNEQFF. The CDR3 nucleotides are TGCAGTGCTAGAGTTCCAAGCTCCTACAATGAGCAGTTCTTC.

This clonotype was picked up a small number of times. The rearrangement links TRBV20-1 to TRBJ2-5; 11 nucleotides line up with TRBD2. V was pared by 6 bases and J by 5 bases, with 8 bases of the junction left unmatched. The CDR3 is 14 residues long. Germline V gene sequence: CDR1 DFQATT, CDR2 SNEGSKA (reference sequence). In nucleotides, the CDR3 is TGCAGTGCAAGACTAGCGGGGCTGCAGGAGACCCAGTACTTC. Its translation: CSARLAGLQETQYF.

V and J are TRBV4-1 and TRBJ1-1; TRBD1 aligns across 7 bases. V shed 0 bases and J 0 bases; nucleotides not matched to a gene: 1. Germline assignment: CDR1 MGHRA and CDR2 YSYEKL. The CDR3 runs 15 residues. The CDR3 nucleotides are TGCGCCAGCAGCCAAGAACAGGGGATGAACACTGAAGCTTTCTTT. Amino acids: CASSQEQGMNTEAFF.

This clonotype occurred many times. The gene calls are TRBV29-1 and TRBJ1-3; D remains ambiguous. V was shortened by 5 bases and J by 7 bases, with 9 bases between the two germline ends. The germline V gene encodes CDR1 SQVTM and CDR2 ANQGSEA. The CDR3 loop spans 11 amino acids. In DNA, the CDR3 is TGCAGCGTTTATCAGGAGAACACCATATATTTT. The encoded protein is CSVYQENTIYF.

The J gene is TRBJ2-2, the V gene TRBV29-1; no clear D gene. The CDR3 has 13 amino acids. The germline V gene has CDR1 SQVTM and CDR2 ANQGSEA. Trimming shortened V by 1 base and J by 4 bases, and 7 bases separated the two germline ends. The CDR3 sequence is CSVEGDFTGELFF. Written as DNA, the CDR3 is TGCAGCGTTGAAGGAGACTTCACCGGGGAGCTGTTTTTT.

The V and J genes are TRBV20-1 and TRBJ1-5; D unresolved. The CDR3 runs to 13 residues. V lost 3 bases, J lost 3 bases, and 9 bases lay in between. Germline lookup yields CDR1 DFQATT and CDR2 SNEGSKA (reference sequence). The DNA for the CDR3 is TGCAGTGCTAGTGCAGGTTTCAATCAGCCCCAGCATTTT. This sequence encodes CSASAGFNQPQHF.

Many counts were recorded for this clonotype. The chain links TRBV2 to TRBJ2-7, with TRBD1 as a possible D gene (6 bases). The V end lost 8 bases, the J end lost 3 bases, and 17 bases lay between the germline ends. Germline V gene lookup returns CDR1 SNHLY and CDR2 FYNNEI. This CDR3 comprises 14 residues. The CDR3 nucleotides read TGTGCCAGCGGCGGTAGGACAGCAGACTACGAGCAGTACTTC. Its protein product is CASGGRTADYEQYF.

The CDR3 is CASSPGPLYEQYF. CDR3 bases: TGTGCCAGCAGCCCCGGACCTCTCTACGAGCAGTACTTC. The chain uses TRBV6-1 and TRBJ2-7; no clear D gene. V was cut by 6 bases and J by 3 bases, with 12 bases left in between. Per germline, CDR1 MNHNS and CDR2 SASEGT. The CDR3 has 13 residues.

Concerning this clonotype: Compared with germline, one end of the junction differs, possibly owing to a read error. The CDR3 region is CASTSGWPGSQETQYF. CDR3 DNA: TGTGCCAGCACCTCGGGGTGGCCGGGCAGCCAAGAGACCCAGTACTTC. The rearrangement uses TRBV10-1 and TRBJ2-5; possible D gene TRBD2, 5 bases. The CDR3 length is 16 residues. Germline CDR1 and CDR2: WNHNN and SYGVQD (reference sequence).

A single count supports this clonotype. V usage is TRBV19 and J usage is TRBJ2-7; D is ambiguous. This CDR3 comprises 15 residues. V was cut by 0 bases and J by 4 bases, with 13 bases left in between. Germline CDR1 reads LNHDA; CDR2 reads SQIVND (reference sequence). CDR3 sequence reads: CASSIDGNSAYEQYF. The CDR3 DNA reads TGTGCCAGTAGTATAGACGGCAACTCCGCGTACGAGCAGTACTTC.

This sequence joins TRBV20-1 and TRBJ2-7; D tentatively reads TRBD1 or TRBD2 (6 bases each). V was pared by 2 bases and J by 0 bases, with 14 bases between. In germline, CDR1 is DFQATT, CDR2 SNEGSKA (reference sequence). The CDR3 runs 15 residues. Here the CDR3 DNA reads TGCAGTGCTAGACGGACGGGGGACAACTCCTACGAGCAGTACGTC. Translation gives CSARRTGDNSYEQYV.

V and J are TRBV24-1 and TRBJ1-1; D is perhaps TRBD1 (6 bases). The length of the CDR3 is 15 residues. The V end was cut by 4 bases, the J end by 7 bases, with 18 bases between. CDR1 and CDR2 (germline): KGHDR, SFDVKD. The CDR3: CATSDHLRGPGEAFF. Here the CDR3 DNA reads TGTGCCACCAGTGACCACTTACGGGGGCCGGGTGAAGCTTTCTTT.

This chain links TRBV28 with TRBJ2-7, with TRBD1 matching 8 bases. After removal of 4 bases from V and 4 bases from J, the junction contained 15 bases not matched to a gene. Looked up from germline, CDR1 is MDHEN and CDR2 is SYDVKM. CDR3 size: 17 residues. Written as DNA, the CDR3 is TGTGCCAGCAGTTCACCCCCCTTGACAGGGGTTTCGTACGAGCAGTACTTC. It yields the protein CASSSPPLTGVSYEQYF.

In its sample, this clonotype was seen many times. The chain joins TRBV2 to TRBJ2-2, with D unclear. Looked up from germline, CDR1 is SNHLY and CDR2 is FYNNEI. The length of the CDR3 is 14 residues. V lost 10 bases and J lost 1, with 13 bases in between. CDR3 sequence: CAIHETENTGELFF. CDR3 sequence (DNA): TGTGCCATACATGAGACTGAGAACACCGGGGAGCTGTTTTTT. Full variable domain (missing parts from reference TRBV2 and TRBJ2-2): EPEVTQTPSHQVTQMGQEVILRCVPISNHLYFYWYRQILGQKVEFLVSFYNNEISEKSEIFDDQFSVERPDGSNFTLKIRSTKLEDSAMYFCAIHETENTGELFFGEGSRLTVL.

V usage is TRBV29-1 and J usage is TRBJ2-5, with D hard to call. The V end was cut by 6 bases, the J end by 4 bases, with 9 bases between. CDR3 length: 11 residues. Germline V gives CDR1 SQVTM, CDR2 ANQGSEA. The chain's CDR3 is CSVDLRETQYF. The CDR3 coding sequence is TGCAGCGTCGACCTAAGAGAGACCCAGTACTTC.

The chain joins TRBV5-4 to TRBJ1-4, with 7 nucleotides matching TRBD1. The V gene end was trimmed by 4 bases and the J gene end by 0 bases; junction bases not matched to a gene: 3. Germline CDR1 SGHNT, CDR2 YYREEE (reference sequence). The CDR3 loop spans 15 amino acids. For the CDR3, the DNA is TGTGCCAGCAGCACCGGGACAGCAACTAATGAAAAACTGTTTTTT. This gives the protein CASSTGTATNEKLFF.